This T cell receptor (beta chain) derives from a study of blood T cell repertoires in COVID-19. Clones were sequenced by immunoSEQ multiplex PCR, and TCRdb holds only the in-frame ones, with some missing. This sample has 250,000 to 300,000 clones; around 90% occur once, and the top ten carry around 0.92%. Deletions cut 6 bases from V and 1 base from J, with 12 bases between. The CDR3 sequence is 14 residues long. Germline V gene data show CDR1 as MNHEY and CDR2 as SMNVEV (reference sequence). Sequences were obtained from PBMCs or T cells enriched from blood (not recorded which). The chain carries TRBV27 and TRBJ1-1; possible D gene TRBD1, 5 bases. The TCR comes from a woman aged 25 to 39 who had recovered from COVID-19. The CDR3 DNA is TGTGCCAGCAGACAGACAGTCCCGAACACTGAAGCTTTCTTT. Its protein product is CASRQTVPNTEAFF.